This TCR beta chain was captured in a study of shared clonotypes between healthy human individuals. Looking at the study overall: There were three CD4 naive, three CD4 memory, two CD8 naive and one CD8 memory plates per donor.

Naive CD8 cells lacked CD45RO, underwent positive selection for CCR7 and left out terminally differentiated effector memory CD45RA+ cells. The protocol was immunoSEQ multiplex PCR, while the TCRdb copy is restricted to in-frame clones and leaves out a portion. The repertoire consists of roughly 2 million clones, with roughly 94% occurring once and the leading ten covering more than 0.95%. The sequencing sample was made of naive CD8+ T cells sorted from blood. This clonotype was sampled from a man younger than 35 in good health.

DNA of the CDR3: TGTGCCAGCAGCCATCGACCGGGACAGGGGGCTGAAGAGCAGTACTTC. This codes for CASSHRPGQGAEEQYF. The chain recombines TRBV7-9 with TRBJ2-7, with 12 nucleotides matching TRBD1. This CDR3 has 16 amino acids. After removal of 5 bases from V and 7 bases from J, the junction contained 12 bases not matched to a gene. The germline gives CDR1 SEHNR, CDR2 FQNEAQ (reference sequence). Filled out from reference TRBV7-9 and TRBJ2-7, the complete variable domain reads DTGVSQNPRHKITKRGQNVTFRCDPISEHNRLYWYRQTLGQGPEFLTYFQNEAQLEKSRLLSDRFSAERPKGSFSTLEIQRTEQGDSAMYLCASSHRPGQGAEEQYFGPGTRLTVT.